This T cell receptor (beta chain) was sequenced for a study of cytomegalovirus exposure and HLA in healthy donors. Study summary: Researchers found that about 84% of around 400 genotyped donors fell within the Caucasian-associated ancestry cluster.

The CDR3 extends over 15 amino acids. From germline, CDR1 is SGHDT and CDR2 YYEEEE. After removal of 4 bases from V and 7 bases from J, the junction contained 8 bases not matched to a gene. With 60 Vbeta and 13 Jbeta primers, the PCR was carried out. TCRdb's table, derived via immunoSEQ multiplex PCR, lists solely in-frame clones and lacks some. The sample shows 90,000 to 95,000 clones, around 78% of them seen only once. This clone was counted a few times. The antigen remains undetermined. The study's findings and limits: Reportedly, a later analysis found an Asian-associated ancestry cluster had fewer N-insertions than the roughly 700-donor mean.

The chain has TRBV5-6 and TRBJ1-4; 9 positions match TRBD1. The sequenced sample consisted of PBMCs. This receptor was taken from a male donor in good health and CMV-seropositive. As DNA, the CDR3 is TGTGCCAGCAGCCAGAACAGGGGGCAAGGTGAAAAACTGTTTTTT. Translated: CASSQNRGQGEKLFF.